This entry concerns a single TCR beta chain. Trimming pared 0 bases from V and 3 bases from J, leaving 12 bases between. CDR1 is LNHDA and CDR2 is SQIVND in the germline V gene (reference sequence). This CDR3 has 16 residues. The source of the sample is a study of blood T cell repertoires in COVID-19. Using immunoSEQ multiplex PCR, the repertoire was profiled, and TCRdb retains in-frame clones only, with some absent. The table records about 400,000 clones, roughly 90% of them present only once. V is TRBV19 and J is TRBJ2-1; tentative D call: TRBD2 (5 bases). This TCR derives from a man between 35 and 55 years old with acute or convalescent COVID-19. Sample: peripheral blood. The CDR3 reads CASSIDLWGDYNEQFF. CDR3 bases: TGTGCCAGTAGTATAGATCTATGGGGAGACTACAATGAGCAGTTCTTC. The complete variable domain, with remaining parts taken from reference TRBV19 and TRBJ2-1, reads DGGITQSPKYLFRKEGQNVTLSCEQNLNHDAMYWYRQDPGQGLRLIYYSQIVNDFQKGDIAEGYSVSREKKESFPLTVTSAQKNPTAFYLCASSIDLWGDYNEQFFGPGTRLTVL.